This T cell receptor (beta chain) was obtained from a study of cytomegalovirus exposure and HLA in healthy donors. The CDR3 runs 16 residues. Germline-derived CDR1 and CDR2 are LGHNA and YSLEER. V dropped 0 bases and J dropped 6 bases, with 12 bases sitting between them. While unrecorded immune exposures were likely, the donors were nominally healthy when sampled. This clone showed up just once. Its antigen remains unidentified. Study-level points and caveats: A later analysis revealed that TCR association rates differed between HLA loci, peaking at DRB1 and bottoming out at HLA-C.

The primer mix had 60 Vbeta and 13 Jbeta primers. Produced via immunoSEQ multiplex PCR; TCRdb's table is partial and in-frame only. The sample carries approximately 38,000 clones, roughly 64% recorded once. Sequencing was done on a sample of PBMCs. The J gene is TRBJ1-6, the V gene TRBV4-3, with a weak D call TRBD1 (5 bases). The sequence derives from a man in his fifties in good health and CMV-seropositive. The CDR3 reads CASSQEAGLPNSPLHF. Written as DNA, the CDR3 is TGCGCCAGCAGCCAAGAGGCAGGGCTGCCTAATTCACCCCTCCACTTT.